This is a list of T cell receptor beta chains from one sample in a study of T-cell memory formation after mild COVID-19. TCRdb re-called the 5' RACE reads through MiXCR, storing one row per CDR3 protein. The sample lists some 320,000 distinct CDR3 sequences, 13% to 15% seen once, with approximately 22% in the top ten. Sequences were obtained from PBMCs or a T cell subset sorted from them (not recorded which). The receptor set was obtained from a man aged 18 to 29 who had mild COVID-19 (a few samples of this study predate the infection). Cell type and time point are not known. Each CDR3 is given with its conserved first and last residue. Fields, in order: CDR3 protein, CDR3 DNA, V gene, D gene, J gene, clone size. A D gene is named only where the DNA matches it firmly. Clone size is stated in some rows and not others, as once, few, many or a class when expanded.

cdr3_aa: CAISENPSYEQYF; cdr3_nt: TGTGCCATCAGTGAGAACCCGTCCTACGAGCAGTACTTC; v_call: TRBV10-3; d_call: -; j_call: TRBJ2-7; clone_size: -
cdr3_aa: CASRKHRGDNSGANVLTF; cdr3_nt: TGTGCCAGCAGAAAACACAGGGGCGATAACTCTGGGGCCAACGTCCTGACTTTC; v_call: TRBV12-3/TRBV12-4; d_call: TRBD1; j_call: TRBJ2-6; clone_size: few
cdr3_aa: CASTSGGAETQYF; cdr3_nt: TGTGCCAGCACGTCAGGGGGTGCGGAGACCCAGTACTTC; v_call: TRBV6-5; d_call: TRBD1; j_call: TRBJ2-5; clone_size: -
cdr3_aa: CASSLYGGEQYF; cdr3_nt: TGTGCCAGCAGCTTATACGGGGGAGAGCAGTACTTC; v_call: TRBV7-2; d_call: -; j_call: TRBJ2-7; clone_size: many
cdr3_aa: CASTQGMNTEAFF; cdr3_nt: TGCGCCAGCACTCAGGGCATGAACACTGAAGCTTTCTTT; v_call: TRBV5-1; d_call: -; j_call: TRBJ1-1; clone_size: -
cdr3_aa: CASSLVRWNTGELFF; cdr3_nt: TGTGCCAGCAGCTTAGTCCGCTGGAACACCGGGGAGCTGTTTTTT; v_call: TRBV11-2; d_call: -; j_call: TRBJ2-2; clone_size: few
cdr3_aa: CASSQESWGHTEAFF; cdr3_nt: TGCGCCAGCAGCCAAGAGTCTTGGGGGCACACTGAAGCTTTCTTT; v_call: TRBV4-1; d_call: -; j_call: TRBJ1-1; clone_size: -
cdr3_aa: CASSIPETQYF; cdr3_nt: TGTGCCAGTAGTATACCGGAGACCCAGTACTTC; v_call: TRBV19; d_call: -; j_call: TRBJ2-5; clone_size: few
cdr3_aa: CASSYLPGAGGHEQYF; cdr3_nt: TGTGCCAGCAGTTACCTCCCCGGGGCAGGGGGCCACGAGCAGTACTTC; v_call: TRBV6-5; d_call: TRBD1; j_call: TRBJ2-7; clone_size: -
cdr3_aa: CSAPSSRGSDTQYF; cdr3_nt: TGCAGTGCTCCCTCTTCGAGAGGGTCAGATACGCAGTATTTT; v_call: TRBV20-1; d_call: -; j_call: TRBJ2-3; clone_size: few
cdr3_aa: CASSLGALKETQYF; cdr3_nt: TGTGCCAGCAGCTTGGGGGCCCTTAAGGAGACCCAGTACTTC; v_call: TRBV5-6; d_call: -; j_call: TRBJ2-5; clone_size: few
cdr3_aa: CASRRGLSSYNEQFF; cdr3_nt: TGTGCCAGCAGGAGGGGACTAAGCTCCTACAATGAGCAGTTCTTC; v_call: TRBV6-5; d_call: TRBD2; j_call: TRBJ2-1; clone_size: -
cdr3_aa: CSARGETSGEADTQYF; cdr3_nt: TGCAGTGCTAGAGGAGAGACTAGCGGGGAGGCAGATACGCAGTATTTT; v_call: TRBV20-1; d_call: TRBD2; j_call: TRBJ2-3; clone_size: once
cdr3_aa: CASSYWRGPDRKFFNQPQHF; cdr3_nt: TGTGCCAGCAGTTACTGGAGGGGACCGGACCGTAAGTTTTTCAATCAGCCCCAGCATTTT; v_call: TRBV6-5; d_call: -; j_call: TRBJ1-5; clone_size: few